The entry below gives a single T cell receptor (beta chain) sequence along with its context. Its antigen is still unknown. The source of the sample is a study of T cell responses to AZD1222 COVID-19 vaccine. General observations from the study: A rise in Spike-specific TCR breadth and depth followed two AZD1222 doses. Targeting of unmutated variant regions was reportedly seen in nearly half of spike-specific TCRs. Donors, mostly white British, included more females; clonal diversity was possibly underestimated.

V was cut by 7 bases and J by 4 bases, with 14 bases left in between. This CDR3 is 14 amino acids long. Germline assignment: CDR1 LNHDA and CDR2 SQIVND (reference sequence). Produced via immunoSEQ multiplex PCR; TCRdb's table is partial and in-frame only. The repertoire holds 130,000 or so clones, with 88% as singletons. The chain is built from TRBV19 and TRBJ1-3; perhaps TRBD1 as D (6 bases). This clonotype was obtained from an adult who received the AZD1222 COVID-19 vaccine. Sequencing used peripheral blood, obtained 28 days after the second AZD1222 dose. The CDR3 DNA follows: TGTGCCAGTATGCTACGGGGGCAAGGAAACACCATATATTTT. Translated: CASMLRGQGNTIYF.